This TCR beta chain was identified in a study of Ad26.COV2.S vaccination and SARS-CoV-2 variants. Across the whole study: Dosing was one shot or two shots 56 days apart. Study-wide results and caveats: Vaccine recipients and placebo recipients showed similar non-spike TCR breadth.

Described treatment: around 19 received Ad26.COV2.S at low or high dose, single or two shots; about 5 received placebo; per-sample allocation not given. Vaccine and placebo recipients were sampled on day 63 after the first injection. Here immunoSEQ multiplex PCR was the method, and the copy in TCRdb shows in-frame clones only, minus some. The table lists 430,000 or so clones, 80% to 95% of them singletons, with 12% in the top ten. A word on this clone: The antigen is unknown.

CDR1 and CDR2 (germline): SGDLS, YYNGEE. V lost 7 bases and J lost 5, with 10 bases in between. The CDR3 totals 13 residues. The source is a person between 18 and 60 years old who received the Ad26.COV2.S COVID-19 vaccine or a placebo. Sequenced material: peripheral blood, taken in a trial of Ad26.COV2.S vaccine versus placebo. V usage is TRBV9 and J usage is TRBJ1-6, with D unresolved. This CDR3 reads CASSSGNNSPLHF. CDR3 in DNA: TGTGCCAGCTCCTCCGGGAATAATTCACCCCTCCACTTT.